Listed here are 19 T cell receptor beta chains from one sample, sequenced in a study of shared clonotypes between healthy human individuals (dated by TCRdb to about 2020). Library method: the immunoSEQ multiplex PCR assay. Drawn from immuneACCESS, this table holds only the in-frame rearrangements with V and J called that TCRdb kept. Clones are partly lost; checked studies trace under half to an unresolved V gene and leave the rest unexplained. This sample lists about 2.3 million clones; about 90% were detected once. The ten top clones hold about 0.41% of the sample. The sequenced material came from naive CD4+ T cells from PBMCs. The cell subset or site label of this sample denotes: CD45RA+ positively selected. The receptor source for this set is a man between 18 and 35 years old in good health. Some clones in this sample may be carry-over from other donors' samples.

This rearrangement joins TRBV4-3 to TRBJ1-4; the match to TRBD1 covers 7 bases. V shed 0 bases and J 6 bases; nucleotides not matched to a gene: 7. Per the germline V gene, CDR1 is LGHNA and CDR2 is YSLEER. The CDR3 contains 16 residues. This CDR3 is CASSQDAAGGDEKLFF. The CDR3 region has the DNA TGCGCCAGCAGCCAAGATGCCGCAGGGGGGGATGAAAAACTGTTTTTT.

The chain has TRBV20-1 and TRBJ2-1, with TRBD2 as a possible D gene (6 bases). This CDR3 spans 11 amino acids. From germline, CDR1 is DFQATT and CDR2 SNEGSKA (reference sequence). The V end lost 8 bases, the J end lost 6 bases, and 11 bases lay between the germline ends. The CDR3 protein is CSTRDSNEQFF. CDR3 bases: TGCAGTACACGGGACTCCAATGAGCAGTTCTTC.

Worth noting for this clone: The same CDR3 also results from other DNA sequences found in this sample. The V gene is TRBV5-1, the J gene TRBJ2-2; D may be TRBD1 or TRBD2 (5 bases each). Germline-derived CDR1 and CDR2 are SGHRS and YFSETQ. The CDR3 has 16 amino acids. Trimming pared 0 bases from V and 0 bases from J, leaving 9 bases between. CDR3 region: CASSLVVGANTGELFF. Written as DNA, the CDR3 is TGCGCCAGCAGCTTGGTTGTGGGGGCGAACACCGGGGAGCTGTTTTTT. Using reference TRBV5-1 and TRBJ2-2 for the parts outside the CDR3, the full variable domain is KAGVTQTPRYLIKTRGQQVTLSCSPISGHRSVSWYQQTPGQGLQFLFEYFSETQRNKGNFPGRFSGRQFSNSRSEMNVSTLELGDSALYLCASSLVVGANTGELFFGEGSRLTVL.

This chain connects TRBV21-1 to TRBJ2-2. TRBV21-1 is termed a pseudogene. The CDR3 has 14 amino acids. CDR3 nucleotide sequence: TGTGCCAGCAGCACGTGGAAGGACCCCGGGGAGCTGTTTTTT. Amino acid sequence: CASSTWKDPGELFF.

This clone was counted only a few times. The chain recombines TRBV6-1 with TRBJ1-2; the D is unclear. Germline CDR1 and CDR2: MNHNS and SASEGT. V lost 2 bases, J lost 4 bases, and 11 bases lay in between. There are 14 residues in the CDR3. The chain's CDR3 is CASSELGRPYGYTF. The CDR3 bases are TGTGCCAGCAGTGAATTAGGGAGACCCTATGGCTACACCTTC.

J is TRBJ1-1 and V is TRBV28, with D possibly being TRBD1 (6 bases). Trimming took off 7 bases at V and 7 bases at J, with 25 bases between the two ends. The germline V gene encodes CDR1 MDHEN and CDR2 SYDVKM. The CDR3 runs 16 residues. This CDR3 reads CASTTYRGRRDSEAFF. CDR3 coding DNA: TGTGCCAGCACCACTTACCGGGGGCGGCGAGATAGTGAAGCTTTCTTT.

The chain carries TRBV7-2 and TRBJ1-4, with 9 bases matching TRBD1. J lost 7 bases, V lost 5 bases, and 5 bases had no gene match. CDR1 is SGHTA, CDR2 FQGNSA, per germline. CDR3 length: 14 amino acids. Written as DNA, the CDR3 is TGTGCCAGCAGCCCCGGGACAGGGAGTGAAAAACTGTTTTTT. As protein: CASSPGTGSEKLFF.

This clone showed up just once. The chain carries TRBV30 and TRBJ2-7; TRBD1 agrees at 7 bases. CDR1 and CDR2 from the germline V gene are GTSNPN and SVGIG (reference sequence). V shed 4 bases and J 3 bases; nucleotides not matched to a gene: 6. The CDR3 consists of 13 residues. CDR3 coding DNA: TGTGCCTGGACCCGGGACAGCCTCTACGAGCAGTACTTC. Translated, it gives CAWTRDSLYEQYF.

This sequence joins TRBV10-1 and TRBJ1-2, with D tentatively TRBD1 (6 bases). CDR1 WNHNN and CDR2 SYGVQD come from the germline V gene (reference sequence). The ends were cut back, 2 bases at V and 6 bases at J, with 13 bases in the middle. The CDR3 runs 14 residues. The CDR3: CASSEPTGFNGYTF. CDR3 in DNA: TGCGCCAGCAGTGAGCCCACAGGGTTTAATGGCTACACCTTC.

The chain uses TRBV18 and TRBJ1-1; D is unresolved. The CDR3 covers 14 residues. V was pared by 3 bases and J by 4 bases, with 12 bases between. CDR1 and CDR2 (germline): KGHSH, LQKENI. The CDR3 loop is CASSPGSGGTEAFF. CDR3 nucleotides: TGTGCCAGCTCACCGGGGAGTGGTGGCACTGAAGCTTTCTTT.

The chain carries TRBV18 and TRBJ2-3, with 8 bases aligning to TRBD1. Looked up from germline, CDR1 is KGHSH and CDR2 is LQKENI. The length of the CDR3 is 16 residues. Trimming removed 5 bases from V and 1 base from J; junction bases left unmatched: 8. The CDR3: CASSVLGQVRTDTQYF. In DNA, the CDR3 is TGTGCCAGCTCAGTCTTGGGACAGGTACGCACAGATACGCAGTATTTT.

This clone came up once. The J gene is TRBJ2-1, the V gene TRBV7-3; 7 bases are a match to TRBD2. The length of the CDR3 is 18 residues. Germline CDR1 reads SGHTA; CDR2 reads FQGTGA. V lost 1 base to trimming and J lost 7 bases; unmatched junction nucleotides: 16. The CDR3 DNA sequence: TGTGCCAGCAGCTTAAGGGTTGGGAGGGATGTAGGTTTGAATGAGCAGTTCTTC. It translates to CASSLRVGRDVGLNEQFF.

The genes are TRBV6-6 and TRBJ2-7; 9 nucleotides align to TRBD2. The CDR3 has 16 amino acids. Looked up from germline, CDR1 is MNHNY and CDR2 is SVGAGI (reference sequence). J was trimmed by 0 bases and V by 10 bases; bases with no gene match: 13. The CDR3 DNA sequence: TGTGCCACCTCCCGGAGGAGCGGGAGGACCTCCTACGAGCAGTACTTC. Encoded protein: CATSRRSGRTSYEQYF.

This clone appeared once. The J gene is TRBJ2-7, the V gene TRBV5-1; TRBD1 aligns across 8 bases. The trim removed 2 bases at V and 2 bases at J, leaving 9 bases unmatched. The CDR3 loop spans 16 amino acids. CDR1 and CDR2 from the germline V gene are SGHRS and YFSETQ. CDR3 sequence (DNA): TGCGCCAGCAGCTTAGCCCCCGCGACAGGGGCCTACGAGCAGTACTTC. Encoded protein: CASSLAPATGAYEQYF.

The chain uses TRBV7-9 and TRBJ1-5, with a weak D call TRBD1 (5 bases). There are 14 residues in the CDR3. Per germline, CDR1 SEHNR and CDR2 FQNEAQ (reference sequence). Trimming stripped 0 bases from V and 7 bases from J, with 10 bases between. The CDR3 loop reads CASSLAGERQPQHF. DNA for the CDR3: TGTGCCAGCAGCTTAGCAGGGGAAAGGCAGCCCCAGCATTTT. The whole variable domain, remainder taken from reference TRBV7-9 and TRBJ1-5, is DTGVSQNPRHKITKRGQNVTFRCDPISEHNRLYWYRQTLGQGPEFLTYFQNEAQLEKSRLLSDRFSAERPKGSFSTLEIQRTEQGDSAMYLCASSLAGERQPQHFGDGTRLSIL.

J is TRBJ2-5 and V is TRBV28; 8 nucleotides agree with TRBD2. In germline, CDR1 is MDHEN, CDR2 SYDVKM. V was pared by 6 bases and J by 4 bases, with 7 bases of the junction left unmatched. There are 14 residues in the CDR3. The CDR3 DNA follows: TGTGCCAGCAGCCCCGCGCTAGCGGGAGAGACCCAGTACTTC. Protein product: CASSPALAGETQYF.

This rearrangement joins TRBV5-1 to TRBJ1-2, with D possibly being TRBD1 (5 bases). Germline CDR1 reads SGHRS; CDR2 reads YFSETQ. There are 13 residues in the CDR3. Deletions cut 1 base from V and 7 bases from J, with 11 bases between. DNA for the CDR3: TGCGCCAGCAGCTTGATGGGGGAAGGTGGCTACACCTTC. This codes for CASSLMGEGGYTF.

V usage is TRBV5-1 and J usage is TRBJ2-2, with a possible D match to TRBD1 (6 bases). Germline loops: CDR1 SGHRS, CDR2 YFSETQ. The CDR3 has 16 residues. Trimming took off 4 bases at V and 0 bases at J, with 13 bases between the two ends. CDR3 protein: CASSTWTVANTGELFF. In nucleotides, the CDR3 is TGCGCCAGCAGCACCTGGACAGTTGCGAACACCGGGGAGCTGTTTTTT.

The rearrangement uses TRBV9 and TRBJ2-3, with TRBD2 identical over 8 bases. The CDR3 spans 16 residues. From germline, CDR1 is SGDLS and CDR2 YYNGEE. Trimming removed 3 bases from V and 3 bases from J; junction bases left unmatched: 9. CDR3 DNA: TGTGCCAGCAGCGGTAGCTGGGTAGCGGGGACAGATACGCAGTATTTT. This gives the protein CASSGSWVAGTDTQYF.